This T cell receptor (beta chain) derives from a study of cytomegalovirus exposure and HLA in healthy donors. The PCR contained 60 Vbeta and 13 Jbeta primers. Assay: immunoSEQ multiplex PCR; the TCRdb copy retains only in-frame clones and omits some. The table has roughly 200,000 clones, around three quarters seen once. Study-level points and caveats: CMV serostatus was the sole immune exposure information available. In a later analysis, productive TCRs from donors in an Asian-associated ancestry cluster reportedly carried fewer N-insertions than the cohort mean. Earlier results showed most TCR beta V segments being productive about 87% or about 30% of the time. Several of the most significant clusters were apparently associated with common viral pathogens in a later analysis.

Notes on this clone: Its antigen remains unidentified.

The sample was PBMCs. This TCR was recovered from a man aged 35 to 55 in good health and CMV-seronegative.

This CDR3 is CASRKGANSNQPQHF. CDR3 coding DNA: TGTGCCAGTAGGAAGGGGGCTAATAGCAATCAGCCCCAGCATTTT. The J gene is TRBJ1-5, the V gene TRBV19; 7 positions match TRBD1. The J segment lost 0 bases and the V segment lost 6 bases, leaving 5 bases of the junction unmatched. The germline gives CDR1 LNHDA, CDR2 SQIVND (reference sequence). The CDR3 is 15 amino acids.